Following are 20 T cell receptor beta chains from one sample sequenced in a study of STAT5B mutations in CD4+ large granular lymphocyte leukemia. Data came from immunoSEQ multiplex PCR; TCRdb stores just in-frame clones and leaves some out. The sample holds around 27,000 clones, 65% to 75% seen once. Sequenced input: CD4+ T cells from blood buffy coats. These receptors came from a human donor in good health.

The gene calls are TRBV4-1 and TRBJ1-5, with D perhaps matching TRBD1 (6 bases). From germline, CDR1 is MGHRA and CDR2 YSYEKL. The CDR3 covers 16 residues. V lost 4 bases, J lost 7 bases, and 20 bases lay in between. CDR3 region: CASSLASGAPGQPQHF. DNA for the CDR3: TGCGCCAGCAGCCTGGCCTCAGGGGCGCCGGGACAGCCCCAGCATTTT.

This clone occurred a few times. This chain connects TRBV30 to TRBJ2-7; 10 positions agree with TRBD2. The CDR3 is 15 amino acids. V lost 2 bases, J lost 1 base, and 5 bases stayed unmatched. Germline CDR1 and CDR2: GTSNPN and SVGIG (reference sequence). The CDR3 here is CAWSTLAGVSYEQYF. Written as DNA, the CDR3 is TGTGCCTGGAGTACCCTAGCGGGAGTTTCCTACGAGCAGTACTTC.

The chain uses TRBV6-1 and TRBJ1-2, with TRBD1 matching 9 bases. Per the germline V gene, CDR1 is MNHNS and CDR2 is SASEGT. The trim removed 6 bases at V and 6 bases at J, leaving 5 bases unmatched. CDR3 size: 13 residues. CDR3 sequence (DNA): TGTGCCAGCAGCACAGGGGGCGCTAATGGCTACACCTTC. It codes for CASSTGGANGYTF.

CDR3 sequence: CSATAREKLFF. DNA for the CDR3: TGCAGTGCTACAGCACGCGAAAAACTGTTTTTT. V is TRBV20-1 and J is TRBJ1-4; D is undetermined. With 4 bases removed from V and 8 bases from J, the gap between germline ends came to 8 bases. This CDR3 is built from 11 residues. The germline gives CDR1 DFQATT, CDR2 SNEGSKA (reference sequence).

The chain links TRBV7-2 to TRBJ1-6; D may be TRBD1 (6 bases). The CDR3 runs to 15 residues. V lost 5 bases and J 9 bases, leaving 17 bases between the germline ends. Germline values: CDR1 SGHTA, CDR2 FQGNSA. The CDR3 region has the DNA TGTGCCAGCAGCCGTGAAGGGGGAGGTACTTCACCCCTCCACTTT. Amino acid sequence: CASSREGGGTSPLHF. Together with reference TRBV7-2 and TRBJ1-6, the CDR3 gives the full variable domain: GAGVSQSPSNKVTEKGKDVELRCDPISGHTALYWYRQSLGQGLEFLIYFQGNSAPDKSGLPSDRFSAERTGGSVSTLTIQRTQQEDSAVYLCASSREGGGTSPLHFGNGTRLTVT.

This clone was detected a few times. The J gene is TRBJ2-1, the V gene TRBV7-9; TRBD2 matches at 7 bases. Germline values: CDR1 SEHNR, CDR2 FQNEAQ (reference sequence). This CDR3 has 14 amino acids. Losses at the gene ends were 5 bases for V and 7 bases for J; bases not matched to a gene: 8. Here the CDR3 reads CASSPVGGWNEQFF. The CDR3, as DNA: TGTGCCAGCAGCCCAGTGGGAGGGTGGAATGAGCAGTTCTTC.

This clone was observed a few times. This chain uses TRBV7-2 with TRBJ1-5, with no clear D. Looked up from germline, CDR1 is SGHTA and CDR2 is FQGNSA. V lost 5 bases to trimming and J lost 0 bases, with 5 bases between them. This CDR3 is built from 13 residues. CDR3 DNA sequence: TGTGCCAGCAGCCGTGATAGCAATCAGCCCCAGCATTTT. It encodes CASSRDSNQPQHF.

The chain employs TRBV5-6 and TRBJ2-3; 8 bases fit TRBD2. CDR3 length: 15 residues. Trimming took 3 bases from V and 2 from J; bases not matched to a gene: 5. CDR1 SGHDT and CDR2 YYEEEE come from the germline V gene. CDR3 coding DNA: TGTGCCAGCAGCTCCTTAGCGGGAACCACAGATACGCAGTATTTT. This translates into CASSSLAGTTDTQYF.

The chain combines TRBV6-1 with TRBJ2-2, with D possibly being TRBD2 (6 bases). Germline CDR1 MNHNS, CDR2 SASEGT. The CDR3 contains 17 residues. V lost 2 bases to trimming and J lost 7 bases, with 20 bases between them. In DNA form, the CDR3 reads TGTGCCAGCAGTGAAAGGCTGGGACTCCATCTCGGCGGGGAGCTGTTTTTT. It encodes CASSERLGLHLGGELFF.

The V and J genes are TRBV19 and TRBJ2-3; tentative D call: TRBD2 (5 bases). The CDR3 has 15 residues. V was clipped by 5 bases and J by 2 bases, with 14 bases between them. Germline assignment: CDR1 LNHDA and CDR2 SQIVND (reference sequence). CDR3 sequence reads: CASSVGESHTDTQYF. In nucleotides, the CDR3 is TGTGCCAGTAGTGTCGGGGAGTCACACACAGATACGCAGTATTTT.

This clone was detected a few times. The rearrangement links TRBV7-9 to TRBJ2-1; 8 bases align to TRBD2. The germline V gene encodes CDR1 SEHNR and CDR2 FQNEAQ (reference sequence). The CDR3 runs 16 residues. V lost 8 bases and J lost 8; bases outside the gene matches: 17. The CDR3 DNA sequence: TGTGCCAGCCTCAGAGCGGGAGTGGGGCTTAAGGATGAGCAGTTCTTC. Translating gives CASLRAGVGLKDEQFF.

The rearrangement links TRBV7-2 to TRBJ2-1; 10 bases fit TRBD2. Unmatched junction bases numbered 7, after V lost 10 bases and J lost 4 bases. The CDR3 length is 14 residues. Germline V gene sequence: CDR1 SGHTA, CDR2 FQGNSA. Here the CDR3 reads CATGLAGVYNEQFF. DNA for the CDR3: TGTGCCACGGGGCTAGCGGGGGTATACAATGAGCAGTTCTTC.

The rearrangement joins TRBV7-2 to TRBJ2-7; D unclear. The V gene lost 1 base and the J gene lost 2 bases, with 12 bases spanning the gap. In germline, CDR1 is SGHTA, CDR2 FQGNSA. CDR3 length equals 15 residues. For the CDR3, the DNA is TGTGCCAGCAGCTTAGTAGGGCCCCGGCCCTACGAGCAGTACTTC. Protein product: CASSLVGPRPYEQYF.

This chain joins TRBV5-1 and TRBJ2-7; possibly TRBD1 for D (6 bases). CDR1 is SGHRS, CDR2 YFSETQ, per germline. Trimming cost V 6 bases and J 3 bases, with 16 bases left between them. CDR3 length equals 14 residues. CDR3 loop: CASNEGDLGYEQYF. CDR3 nucleotides: TGCGCCAGCAACGAGGGGGATTTGGGCTACGAGCAGTACTTC.

J is TRBJ2-4 and V is TRBV11-2, with 11 bases fitting TRBD2. The V segment lost 0 bases and the J segment 16 bases; nucleotides outside the gene matches: 11. Germline V lookup: CDR1 SGHAT, CDR2 FQNNGV. The CDR3 is 15 amino acids. CDR3 sequence: CASSLDVFSGRASYF. DNA for the CDR3: TGTGCCAGCAGCTTAGATGTGTTTAGCGGGAGGGCTTCTTACTTC.

The chain couples TRBV5-1 to TRBJ1-2; D remains unclear. V lost 2 bases and J lost 2, with 4 bases in between. The CDR3 runs 12 residues. CDR1 is SGHRS and CDR2 is YFSETQ in the germline V gene. Here the CDR3 DNA reads TGCGCCAGCAGCTTACAGAACTATGGCTACACCTTC. It specifies CASSLQNYGYTF.

The rearrangement joins TRBV25-1 to TRBJ2-1; perhaps TRBD2 as D (5 bases). Trimming removed 3 bases from V and 5 bases from J, with 11 bases in between. CDR1 and CDR2 (germline): MGHDK, SYGVNS. The CDR3 is made up of 14 amino acids. The CDR3 sequence: CASSDLTRDNEQFF. In DNA, the CDR3 is TGTGCCAGCAGTGACCTTACTAGAGACAATGAGCAGTTCTTC. Drawing the rest from reference TRBV25-1 and TRBJ2-1, the complete variable domain is EADIYQTPRYLVIGTGKKITLECSQTMGHDKMYWYQQDPGMELHLIHYSYGVNSTEKGDLSSESTVSRIRTEHFPLTLESARPSHTSQYLCASSDLTRDNEQFFGPGTRLTVL.

This chain links TRBV27 with TRBJ2-1; 9 positions agree with TRBD2. From germline, CDR1 is MNHEY and CDR2 SMNVEV (reference sequence). Trimming removed 7 bases from V and 0 bases from J; junction bases left unmatched: 7. This CDR3 contains 16 residues. DNA for the CDR3: TGTGCCAGCACCCGGCTAGCGGGAACCTCCTACAATGAGCAGTTCTTC. Its translation: CASTRLAGTSYNEQFF.

This sequence joins TRBV7-9 and TRBJ1-1; 8 bases map to TRBD1. The CDR3 length is 13 residues. Germline CDR1 is SEHNR and CDR2 is FQNEAQ (reference sequence). The ends lost 5 bases at V and 3 bases at J; junction bases unmatched: 2. In DNA, the CDR3 is TGTGCCAGCAGCCTGACAGGGGACACTGAAGCTTTCTTT. This gives the protein CASSLTGDTEAFF.

The chain couples TRBV20-1 to TRBJ2-4; D remains ambiguous. Trimming cost V 0 bases and J 13 bases, with 10 bases left between them. Germline CDR1 reads DFQATT; CDR2 reads SNEGSKA (reference sequence). The CDR3 consists of 11 residues. The CDR3 nucleotides are TGCAGTGCTAGAGATATAGGACGACAGTACTTC. The encoded protein is CSARDIGRQYF.